These 32 T cell receptor beta chains share one sample of origin, sequenced in a study of T cells after yellow fever vaccination (dated by TCRdb to between 2018 and 2021). The library came from 5' RACE. TCRdb lists the instrument as Illumina NovaSeq 6000. TCRdb reprocessed the public reads (quality trimming at Q25 with fastp, clone calling with MiXCR) and kept in-frame beta chains. Rows are unified per CDR3 protein, each entry keeping the most common DNA and genes. The sample profile shows about 240,000 distinct CDR3 sequences; roughly 3.5% of them were found once. The ten largest clones take up 15% to 20% of the sample. Interpreted using the paper, the treatment or condition label stands for: live attenuated yellow fever vaccine strain. Material: PBMCs, obtained 15 days after the yellow fever booster vaccination. Every receptor here comes from a man younger than 30 who received the YFV17D yellow fever vaccine.

The V gene is TRBV1, the J gene TRBJ2-1; the table's D call, TRBD2, was not checked against the DNA. TRBV1 is designated a pseudogene. This CDR3 has 15 residues. The CDR3 DNA is TGCACCAGCAGCCAAGAGGGCGGGGGGGCGTCTGAGCAGTTCTTC. Translation gives CTSSQEGGGASEQFF.

The V gene is TRBV6-6, the J gene TRBJ2-3; 7 positions match TRBD2. The CDR3 is 17 residues long. V was pared by 6 bases and J by 0 bases, with 12 bases of the junction left unmatched. The germline CDR1 and CDR2 sequences are MNHNY and SVGAGI (reference sequence). The CDR3 protein is CASRSRGPSGSTDTQYF. CDR3 nucleotide sequence: TGTGCCAGCAGATCTCGGGGTCCTAGCGGTAGCACAGATACGCAGTATTTT.

This clonotype was seen ten or more times. CDR3 in DNA: TGCAGTGCTAGAGATCCCCCTAGCTCCTACGAGCAGTACGTC. Its protein product is CSARDPPSSYEQYV. The chain employs TRBV20-1 and TRBJ2-7; D is unresolved. V lost 0 bases and J lost 0, with 9 bases in between. CDR3 length: 14 residues. Per the germline V gene, CDR1 is DFQATT and CDR2 is SNEGSKA (reference sequence).

This clonotype was picked up many times. The chain uses TRBV5-1 and TRBJ2-1, with D hard to call. The CDR3 extends over 13 amino acids. The germline V gene encodes CDR1 SGHRS and CDR2 YFSETQ. Trimming shortened V by 1 base and J by 4 bases, and 6 bases separated the two germline ends. CDR3 in amino acids: CASSLSAYNEQFF. For the CDR3, the DNA is TGCGCCAGCAGCTTGTCTGCTTACAATGAGCAGTTCTTC.

This clonotype has at least ten counts. The rearrangement links TRBV24-1 to TRBJ2-7; 7 bases agree with TRBD1. Germline trimming cut 8 bases from V and 2 bases from J; bases unmatched to any gene: 2. CDR1 is KGHDR and CDR2 is SFDVKD in the germline V gene. There are 12 residues in the CDR3. CDR3 sequence (DNA): TGTGCCACCAACAGGGGACCCTACGAGCAGTACGTC. Translating it yields CATNRGPYEQYV.

This clonotype was detected many times. V gene TRBV5-1 combines with J gene TRBJ1-1, with 7 nucleotides matching TRBD1. The V gene's germline CDR1 is SGHRS and CDR2 YFSETQ. This CDR3 contains 15 residues. The ends lost 6 bases at V and 3 bases at J; junction bases unmatched: 11. The CDR3 coding sequence is TGCGCCAGCAACACGAGGGGGCCGGTGTACACTGAAGCTTTCTTT. Its protein product is CASNTRGPVYTEAFF.

At least ten counts were recorded for this clonotype. V and J are TRBV30 and TRBJ2-5, with TRBD1 as a possible D gene (5 bases). V lost 1 base and J 4 bases, leaving 13 bases between the germline ends. This CDR3 comprises 14 residues. Germline loops: CDR1 GTSNPN, CDR2 SVGIG (reference sequence). Written as DNA, the CDR3 is TGTGCCTGGAGTGGGGGCAGTTTTGTAGAGACCCAGTACTTC. Translated: CAWSGGSFVETQYF.

This clonotype was observed many times. The gene calls are TRBV5-1 and TRBJ2-3; the D gene is possibly TRBD1 (6 bases). The germline gives CDR1 SGHRS, CDR2 YFSETQ. V dropped 2 bases and J dropped 4 bases, with 11 bases sitting between them. The CDR3 sequence is 14 residues long. The DNA for the CDR3 is TGCGCCAGCAGCTTCCAGGGGATGGCAGATACGCAGTATTTT. It yields the protein CASSFQGMADTQYF. Looking up the rest from reference TRBV5-1 and TRBJ2-3 gives the full variable domain: KAGVTQTPRYLIKTRGQQVTLSCSPISGHRSVSWYQQTPGQGLQFLFEYFSETQRNKGNFPGRFSGRQFSNSRSEMNVSTLELGDSALYLCASSFQGMADTQYFGPGTRLTVL.

This clonotype was seen ten or more times. CDR3 DNA sequence: TGTGCCAGCAGCTTGGACCGGGGGTATTCACCCCTCCACTTT. Amino acids: CASSLDRGYSPLHF. The chain employs TRBV7-3 and TRBJ1-6; TRBD1 is a possible D gene (5 bases). CDR1 and CDR2 (germline): SGHTA, FQGTGA. V was shortened by 3 bases and J by 8 bases, with 11 bases between the two germline ends. The CDR3 runs 14 residues. Full variable domain (remainder filled in from reference TRBV7-3 and TRBJ1-6): GAGVSQTPSNKVTEKGKYVELRCDPISGHTALYWYRQSLGQGPEFLIYFQGTGAADDSGLPNDRFFAVRPEGSVSTLKIQRTERGDSAVYLCASSLDRGYSPLHFGNGTRLTVT.

V and J are TRBV5-6 and TRBJ1-2, with 10 bases lining up with TRBD1. The CDR3 length is 14 residues. Germline V gene data show CDR1 as SGHDT and CDR2 as YYEEEE. The J segment lost 6 bases and the V segment lost 4 bases, leaving 6 bases of the junction unmatched. The CDR3 spells CASSQGQGLHGYTF. Written as DNA, the CDR3 is TGTGCCAGCAGCCAGGGACAGGGGCTCCATGGCTACACCTTC.

This clonotype occurred many times. The chain combines TRBV10-3 with TRBJ1-6, with D possibly being TRBD1 (5 bases). Trimming removed 0 bases at V and 13 bases at J, with 16 bases between. The CDR3 runs to 15 residues. Germline V lookup: CDR1 ENHRY, CDR2 SYGVKD. The CDR3 DNA reads as TGTGCCATCAGTGAGTCGCAGGGAAGTAAAGCCCCCCTCCACTTT. As protein: CAISESQGSKAPLHF.

This clonotype was seen repeatedly, ten times or more. The V and J genes are TRBV6-1 and TRBJ2-7; 8 positions match TRBD2. Looked up from germline, CDR1 is MNHNS and CDR2 is SASEGT. The CDR3 totals 15 residues. Trimming took 6 bases from V and 0 from J; bases not matched to a gene: 7. CDR3 DNA sequence: TGTGCCAGCAGGTCGACGGGGGGGTACTCCTACGAGCAGTACTTC. Translation: CASRSTGGYSYEQYF.

This clonotype was counted at least ten times. The rearrangement links TRBV19 to TRBJ2-7; 13 bases are shared with TRBD2. The V segment lost 3 bases and the J segment 0 bases; nucleotides outside the gene matches: 5. Germline V CDR1 and CDR2: LNHDA, SQIVND (reference sequence). The CDR3 runs to 17 residues. The CDR3: CASSMGLAGRFSYEQYF. The CDR3 region has the DNA TGTGCCAGTAGTATGGGACTAGCGGGGAGATTCTCCTACGAGCAGTACTTC.

This clonotype appeared many times. The chain joins TRBV12-5 to TRBJ2-7, with 7 bases fitting TRBD2. Germline V CDR1 and CDR2: LGHNT, FRNRAP. The CDR3 covers 14 residues. With 7 bases clipped from V and 3 bases from J, the junction kept 9 bases outside the gene matches. The DNA for the CDR3 is TGTGCTAGTGACTGCGCGGGGGTTGTCTACGAGCAGTACGTC. Residues: CASDCAGVVYEQYV.

This clonotype was recorded at least ten times. The chain carries TRBV6-2 or TRBV6-3 and TRBJ1-2; 9 bases are shared with TRBD1. J gave up 8 bases and V 5 bases, and 6 bases lay outside the gene matches. CDR1 MNHEY and CDR2 SVGEGT come from the germline V gene. CDR3 length equals 13 residues. The CDR3 DNA follows: TGTGCCAGCAGTCCAACAGGGGGCCGAGGCTACACCTTC. Protein product: CASSPTGGRGYTF.

Ten or more counts support this clonotype. The chain combines TRBV28 with TRBJ1-5; D gene uncertain. V gave up 3 bases and J gave up 4 bases, with 19 bases separating them. The length of the CDR3 is 17 residues. CDR1 is MDHEN and CDR2 is SYDVKM in the germline V gene. The DNA for the CDR3 is TGTGCCAGCAGTTTCTATTCTCTGCGTATGGGAAATCAGCCCCAGCATTTT. Its protein is CASSFYSLRMGNQPQHF.

At least ten counts were recorded for this clonotype. The chain has TRBV5-1 and TRBJ2-3; D remains unclear. The germline V gene encodes CDR1 SGHRS and CDR2 YFSETQ. The CDR3 has 15 amino acids. V lost 4 bases to trimming and J lost 2 bases, with 14 bases between them. CDR3 residues: CASSPYLTTTDTQYF. CDR3 in DNA: TGCGCCAGCAGCCCGTACCTTACTACCACAGATACGCAGTATTTT.

At least ten counts were recorded for this clonotype. V is TRBV12-3 or TRBV12-4 and J is TRBJ1-2, with a tentative D call TRBD1 (5 bases). The CDR3 contains 13 residues. The V gene lost 1 base and the J gene lost 12 bases, with 15 bases spanning the gap. CDR3 bases: TGTGCCAGCAGTTTAGGGGGGGATTGGGATCACACCTTC. It translates to CASSLGGDWDHTF.

This clonotype was detected only a few times. The chain links TRBV29-1 to TRBJ1-1; D may be TRBD1 (6 bases). With 3 bases removed from V and 0 bases from J, the gap between germline ends came to 17 bases. In germline, CDR1 is SQVTM, CDR2 ANQGSEA. The CDR3 covers 16 residues. The CDR3 spells CSVESGVWAMNTEAFF. CDR3 sequence (DNA): TGCAGCGTTGAGTCAGGGGTTTGGGCCATGAACACTGAAGCTTTCTTT.

The chain has TRBV7-6 and TRBJ2-3, with 8 bases lining up with TRBD1. Germline assignment: CDR1 SGHVS and CDR2 FNYEAQ. The CDR3 extends over 16 amino acids. Trimming removed 4 bases from V and 6 bases from J; junction bases left unmatched: 12. The CDR3 protein is CASSSRTGTAQDTQYF. As DNA, the CDR3 is TGTGCCAGCAGCTCGAGGACAGGGACCGCACAGGATACGCAGTATTTT.

This clonotype has a count of ten or more. The J gene is TRBJ1-2, the V gene TRBV27; D remains ambiguous. With 6 bases removed from V and 4 bases from J, the gap between germline ends came to 15 bases. This CDR3 is built from 14 residues. The germline V gene encodes CDR1 MNHEY and CDR2 SMNVEV (reference sequence). CDR3 protein: CASSPRPRLYGYTF. CDR3 coding DNA: TGTGCCAGCAGCCCGAGACCCAGACTCTATGGCTACACCTTC.

This clonotype was seen repeatedly, ten times or more. The rearrangement links TRBV6-2 or TRBV6-3 to TRBJ2-1, with 8 positions matching TRBD2. CDR1 and CDR2 from the germline V gene are MNHEY and SVGEGT. The CDR3 consists of 18 residues. V shed 0 bases and J 2 bases; nucleotides not matched to a gene: 9. CDR3 sequence: CASSYSRVLAGPYNEQFF. The DNA of the CDR3 is TGTGCCAGCAGTTACTCGAGAGTCCTAGCGGGTCCCTACAATGAGCAGTTCTTC.

The V call is TRBV5-1, the J call TRBJ1-1, with TRBD1 matching 10 bases. The V and J ends lost 4 bases and 8 bases, in that order; junction bases with no gene match: 8. Germline-derived CDR1 and CDR2 are SGHRS and YFSETQ. This CDR3 is built from 14 residues. This CDR3 reads CASSPTGQGVEAFF. As DNA, the CDR3 is TGCGCCAGCAGCCCCACAGGACAGGGGGTGGAAGCTTTCTTT.

This clonotype was seen repeatedly, ten times or more. J is TRBJ2-2 and V is TRBV7-2; 7 nucleotides line up with TRBD1. V lost 4 bases, J lost 3 bases, and 8 bases stayed unmatched. Germline CDR1 reads SGHTA; CDR2 reads FQGNSA. The CDR3 is made up of 16 amino acids. The CDR3 region is CASSSYRGGDTGELFF. The CDR3 DNA sequence: TGTGCCAGCAGCTCCTACAGGGGTGGGGACACCGGGGAGCTGTTTTTT.

This sequence joins TRBV10-1 and TRBJ2-1; perhaps TRBD1 as D (7 bases). The CDR3 covers 16 residues. Germline V CDR1 and CDR2: WNHNN, SYGVQD (reference sequence). V lost 3 bases to trimming and J lost 5 bases, with 17 bases between them. The CDR3 DNA is TGCGCCAGCAGTGAAGGGGGCAGCCGACTAGACAATGAGCAGTTCTTC. It translates to CASSEGGSRLDNEQFF.

This chain connects TRBV12-3 or TRBV12-4 to TRBJ2-1, with TRBD2 matching 7 bases. V lost 1 base to trimming and J lost 5 bases; unmatched junction nucleotides: 2. The CDR3 has 14 amino acids. The CDR3 region is CASSLGGGDNEQFF. Here the CDR3 DNA reads TGTGCCAGCAGTTTAGGTGGGGGGGACAATGAGCAGTTCTTC.

Ten or more counts support this clonotype. The rearrangement joins TRBV25-1 to TRBJ2-5; D is undetermined. From germline, CDR1 is MGHDK and CDR2 SYGVNS. V shed 4 bases and J shed 2 bases, with 14 bases lying between them. CDR3 length equals 15 residues. In DNA, the CDR3 is TGTGCCAGCAGTGCCACTCCCCCAAATCAAGAGACCCAGTACTTC. Translated: CASSATPPNQETQYF.

This clonotype was counted between two and nine times. The chain couples TRBV9 to TRBJ1-1; possible D gene TRBD1, 6 bases. The CDR3 extends over 15 amino acids. CDR1 is SGDLS, CDR2 YYNGEE, per germline. Deletions cut 0 bases from V and 2 bases from J, with 11 bases between. The CDR3 nucleotides are TGTGCCAGCAGCGTAGATTGGGGGGGCAACACTGAAGCTTTCTTT. This codes for CASSVDWGGNTEAFF.

This clonotype turned up a few times. The chain has TRBV13 and TRBJ1-1; D perhaps matches TRBD1 (5 bases). The V gene lost 5 bases and the J gene lost 4 bases, with 14 bases spanning the gap. Germline CDR1 and CDR2: PRHDT and FYEKMQ (reference sequence). This CDR3 has 14 residues. The CDR3 reads CASSPRVGGTEAFF. In nucleotides, the CDR3 is TGTGCCAGCAGCCCTCGGGTGGGGGGCACTGAAGCTTTCTTT.

This clonotype was observed many times. V is TRBV4-3 and J is TRBJ2-3; TRBD1 might be the D (5 bases). Trimming left V 0 bases short and J 2 bases short, with 9 bases between. The germline gives CDR1 LGHNA, CDR2 YSLEER. CDR3 length: 15 amino acids. CDR3 region: CASSQDREITDTQYF. DNA of the CDR3: TGCGCCAGCAGCCAAGACAGGGAAATCACAGATACGCAGTATTTT.

This clonotype was seen repeatedly, ten times or more. The chain joins TRBV6-6 to TRBJ1-5, with no clear D. The V end lost 6 bases, the J end lost 11 bases, and 14 bases lay between the germline ends. The germline V gene encodes CDR1 MNHNY and CDR2 SVGAGI (reference sequence). This CDR3 has 12 residues. CDR3 nucleotide sequence: TGTGCCAGCAGCGCCCCCCAATTTGCCCAGCATTTT. This gives the protein CASSAPQFAQHF.

This clonotype was detected ten times or more. This rearrangement joins TRBV7-2 to TRBJ1-1; D is unclear. The CDR3 sequence is 18 residues long. CDR1 SGHTA and CDR2 FQGNSA come from the germline V gene. The V end was cut by 2 bases, the J end by 0 bases, with 19 bases between. The CDR3 coding sequence is TGTGCCAGCAGCTTATTACTCGCTCGAAGGGATTTGAACACTGAAGCTTTCTTT. Translated: CASSLLLARRDLNTEAFF.